Included here is one TCR beta chain sequence, with context. Its antigen is unidentified. The authors obtained over 98% purity in all sorted populations. Germline loops: CDR1 GTSNPN, CDR2 SVGIG (reference sequence). This CDR3 spans 12 amino acids. V shed 7 bases and J 5 bases; nucleotides not matched to a gene: 4. The data were taken from a study of beta chain features in type 1 diabetes. Study-wide results and caveats: There was a moderate but significant shortening of TCRB CDR3s in all four CD4+ subsets of Type 1 diabetes patients.

Expressed TCRB transcripts were sequenced, since all the RNA that had been isolated was reverse transcribed. Here immunoSEQ multiplex PCR was the method, and the copy in TCRdb shows in-frame clones only, minus some. The profile shows around 280,000 clones, about 15% of them singletons. This chain joins TRBV30 and TRBJ1-4; 7 bases match TRBD1. Sequencing used naive CD4+ T cells from blood. This clonotype was sampled from a man younger than 30 with type 1 diabetes. CDR3 in amino acids: CASRTGNEKLFF. The CDR3 DNA is TGTGCCTCAAGGACAGGAAATGAAAAACTGTTTTTT.